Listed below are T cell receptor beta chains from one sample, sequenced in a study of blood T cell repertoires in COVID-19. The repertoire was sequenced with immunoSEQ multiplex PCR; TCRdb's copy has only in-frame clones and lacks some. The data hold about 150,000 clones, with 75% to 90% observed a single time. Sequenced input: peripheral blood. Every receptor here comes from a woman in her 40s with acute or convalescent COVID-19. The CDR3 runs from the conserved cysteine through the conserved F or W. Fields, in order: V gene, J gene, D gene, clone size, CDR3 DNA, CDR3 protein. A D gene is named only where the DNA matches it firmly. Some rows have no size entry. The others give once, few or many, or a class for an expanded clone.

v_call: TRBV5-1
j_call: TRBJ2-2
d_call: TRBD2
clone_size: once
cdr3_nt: TGCGCCAGCAGCTTGCCCAGACTAGCGGGAGTAAGCGGCGGGGAGCTGTTTTTT
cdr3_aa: CASSLPRLAGVSGGELFF

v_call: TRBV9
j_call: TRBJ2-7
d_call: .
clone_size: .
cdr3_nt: TGTGCCAGCAGCCTGCGCGGCGGCTCCTACGAGCAGTACTTC
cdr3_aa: CASSLRGGSYEQYF

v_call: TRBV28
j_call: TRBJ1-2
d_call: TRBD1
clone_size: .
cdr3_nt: TGTGCCAGCAGTTTAGAAGGGACAGGGAATTATGGCTACACCTTC
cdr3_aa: CASSLEGTGNYGYTF

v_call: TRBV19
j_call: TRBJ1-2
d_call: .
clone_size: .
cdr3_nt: TGTGCCAGTAGTTTTCCGCTGAACAGCCTATCTAACTATGGCTACACCTTC
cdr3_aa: CASSFPLNSLSNYGYTF

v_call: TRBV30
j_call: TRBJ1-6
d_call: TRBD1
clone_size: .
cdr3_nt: TGTGCCTGGAGTCCACAGGGGGCTAATTCACCCCTCCACTTT
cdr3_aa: CAWSPQGANSPLHF

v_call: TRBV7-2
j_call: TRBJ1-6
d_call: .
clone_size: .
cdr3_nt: TGTGCCAGCAGCTTAGTGGGACTGTGGGCCGCCGTAATTCCACCCCTCCACTTT
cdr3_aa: CASSLVGLWAAVIPPLHF

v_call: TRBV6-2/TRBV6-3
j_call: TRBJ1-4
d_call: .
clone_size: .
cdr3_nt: TGTGCCAGCAGCTCCCGCAGGACAGATCCGGAAAAACTGTTTTTT
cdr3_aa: CASSSRRTDPEKLFF

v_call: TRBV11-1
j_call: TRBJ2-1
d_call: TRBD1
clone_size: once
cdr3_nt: TGTGCCAGCAGCCCCGGGACAGGGTCTATGGAGTTCTTC
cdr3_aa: CASSPGTGSMEFF

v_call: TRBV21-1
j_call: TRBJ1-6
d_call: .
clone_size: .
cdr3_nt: TGTGCCAGCAGCAAACAATCCCCCAGTGATTCACCCCTCCACTTT
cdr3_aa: CASSKQSPSDSPLHF

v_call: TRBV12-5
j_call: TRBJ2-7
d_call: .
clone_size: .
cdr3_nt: TGTGCTAGTGGTTTGGTTAGGGGCGGGGAGCTCTACGAGCAGTACTTC
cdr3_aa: CASGLVRGGELYEQYF

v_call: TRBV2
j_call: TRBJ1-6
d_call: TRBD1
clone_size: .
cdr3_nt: TGTGCCAGCAGTCGACAGGGAGCGAATTCACCCCTCCACTTT
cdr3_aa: CASSRQGANSPLHF

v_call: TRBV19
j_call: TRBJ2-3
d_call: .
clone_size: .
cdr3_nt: TGTGCCAGTAGTATACCGGGGGGCGCCCGCACAGATACGCAGTATTTT
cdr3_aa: CASSIPGGARTDTQYF

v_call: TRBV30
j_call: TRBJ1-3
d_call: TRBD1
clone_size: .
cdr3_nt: TGTGCCTGGAGTGATGGGACAGGGTCTGGAAACACCATATATTTT
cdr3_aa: CAWSDGTGSGNTIYF

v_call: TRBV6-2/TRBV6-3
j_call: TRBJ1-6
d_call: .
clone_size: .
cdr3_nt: TGTGCCAGCAGCGTTCGGGGGGCCCTCCACTTT
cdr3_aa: CASSVRGALHF

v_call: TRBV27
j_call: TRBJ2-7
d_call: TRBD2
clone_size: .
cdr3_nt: TGTGCCAGCAGTTTACTAGCGGGAAAGATCCCCTACGAGCAGTACTTC
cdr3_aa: CASSLLAGKIPYEQYF